The clone carrying this TCR beta chain has ten or more counts. The antigen is not known. Patients were excluded because of uncontrolled infection, other autoimmune disease, pregnancy or lactation. Fresh 10 ml peripheral blood yielded PBMCs. The sample comes from a study of T cells in Graves' hyperthyroidism and ophthalmopathy. The length of the CDR3 is 17 residues. V shed 5 bases and J shed 0 bases, with 19 bases lying between them. TCR beta CDR3 regions were amplified from RNA. Carried out on the TCR CDR3, a first-round RT-PCR used the HTBI primer set. TCRdb reprocessed the multiplex PCR reads with MiXCR, giving one entry per CDR3 protein. The sample includes nearly 600,000 distinct CDR3 sequences, 14% seen only once; the top ten take about 5.8%. Overall study findings and caveats: Ophthalmopathy could be told apart from stable hyperthyroidism with a 13 V-J model.

Specimen: blood. The clonotype comes from a woman aged 25 to 39 with Graves' hyperthyroidism that later progressed to Graves' ophthalmopathy. The J gene is TRBJ1-1, the V gene TRBV12-3 or TRBV12-4; D not resolved. The CDR3 region is CASSRIAGGIMNTEAFF. For the CDR3, the DNA is TGTGCCAGCAGTCGAATAGCGGGAGGGATAATGAACACTGAAGCTTTCTTT.